The T cell receptor (beta chain) under discussion was sequenced for a study of T-cell reconstitution after alpha-beta-depleted transplantation in children. Germline V gene data show CDR1 as DFQATT and CDR2 as SNEGSKA (reference sequence). This CDR3 is built from 14 residues. Trimming took 3 bases from V and 6 from J, leaving 15 bases between them. The TCRbeta library was prepared with unique molecular identifiers. TCRdb reprocessed the PCR reads with MiXCR, giving one entry per CDR3 protein. The sample records some 400,000 distinct CDR3 sequences, about a fifth being singletons. This clonotype was seen ten or more times.

The sample was PBMCs from the stem cell graft donor, taken from the stem cell graft. The receptor was derived from a human donor who donated a stem cell graft to a child with acute myeloid leukemia. This chain uses TRBV20-1 with TRBJ1-5; D is uncertain. The CDR3 loop is CSASPREVRQPQHF. The DNA for the CDR3 is TGCAGTGCTAGCCCGAGGGAGGTCCGTCAGCCCCAGCATTTT.